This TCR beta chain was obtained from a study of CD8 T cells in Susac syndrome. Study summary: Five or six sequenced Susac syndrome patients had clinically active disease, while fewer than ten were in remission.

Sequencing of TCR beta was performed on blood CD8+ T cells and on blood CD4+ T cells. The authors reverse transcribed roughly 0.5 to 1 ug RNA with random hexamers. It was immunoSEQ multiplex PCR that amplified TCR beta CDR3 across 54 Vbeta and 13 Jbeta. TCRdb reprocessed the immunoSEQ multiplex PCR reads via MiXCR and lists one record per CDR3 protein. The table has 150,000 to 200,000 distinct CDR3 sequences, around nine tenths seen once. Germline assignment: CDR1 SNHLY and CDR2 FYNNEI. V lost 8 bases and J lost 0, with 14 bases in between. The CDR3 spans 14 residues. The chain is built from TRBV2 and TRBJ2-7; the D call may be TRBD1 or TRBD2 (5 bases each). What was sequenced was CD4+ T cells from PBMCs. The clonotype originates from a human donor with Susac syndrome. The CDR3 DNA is TGTGCCAGCGGCCGGGACGGGTTCTCCTACGAGCAGTACTTC. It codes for CASGRDGFSYEQYF.